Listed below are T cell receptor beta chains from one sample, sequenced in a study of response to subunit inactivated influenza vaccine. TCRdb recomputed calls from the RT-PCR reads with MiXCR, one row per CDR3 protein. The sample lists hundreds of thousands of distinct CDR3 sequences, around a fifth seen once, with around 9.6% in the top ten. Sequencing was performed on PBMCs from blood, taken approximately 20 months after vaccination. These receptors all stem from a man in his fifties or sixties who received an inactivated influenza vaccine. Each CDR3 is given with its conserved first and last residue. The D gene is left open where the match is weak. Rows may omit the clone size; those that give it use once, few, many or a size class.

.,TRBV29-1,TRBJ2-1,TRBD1,CSVLPGDREGNEQFF,TGCAGCGTACTCCCCGGGGACAGGGAGGGCAATGAGCAGTTCTTC
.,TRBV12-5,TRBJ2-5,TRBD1,CASATTRDRGWETQYF,TGTGCTAGTGCCACAACCCGGGACAGGGGTTGGGAGACCCAGTACTTC
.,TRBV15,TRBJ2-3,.,CATSRDYPGTDTQYF,TGTGCCACCAGCAGAGATTACCCAGGCACAGATACGCAGTATTTT
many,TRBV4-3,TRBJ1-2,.,CASRGLDGYTF,TGCGCCAGCCGGGGGTTGGATGGCTACACCTTC
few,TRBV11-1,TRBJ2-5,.,CASSSTVSLGETQYF,TGTGCCAGCAGCTCGACAGTTTCCTTGGGGGAGACCCAGTACTTC
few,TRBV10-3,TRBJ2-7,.,CATRDRAYEQYF,TGTGCCACCCGTGACAGAGCCTACGAGCAGTACTTC
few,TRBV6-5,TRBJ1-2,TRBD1,CASRLGTDYGYTF,TGTGCCAGCAGATTAGGGACAGACTATGGCTACACCTTC
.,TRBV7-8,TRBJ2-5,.,CASSKEGVEETQYF,TGTGCCAGCAGCAAAGAGGGGGTAGAGGAGACCCAGTACTTC
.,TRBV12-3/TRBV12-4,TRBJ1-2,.,CASSSSQNYGYTF,TGTGCCAGCAGTTCGAGTCAGAACTATGGCTACACCTTC
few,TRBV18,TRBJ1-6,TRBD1,CASSPRTGDNSPLHF,TGTGCCAGCTCACCAAGGACAGGGGACAATTCACCCCTCCACTTT
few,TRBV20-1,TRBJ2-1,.,CSASRQGRGEQFF,TGCAGTGCTAGTAGGCAGGGGCGAGGTGAGCAGTTCTTC
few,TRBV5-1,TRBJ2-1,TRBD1,CASSLRQGDSEQFF,TGCGCCAGCAGCTTGCGGCAGGGGGATAGTGAGCAGTTCTTC
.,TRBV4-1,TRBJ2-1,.,CASSLSRTAGIGEFF,TGCGCCAGCAGCCTTAGCCGGACCGCGGGGATAGGGGAGTTCTTC
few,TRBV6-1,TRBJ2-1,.,CASSEDPLLNEQFF,TGTGCCAGCAGTGAGGATCCCCTTTTGAATGAGCAGTTCTTC
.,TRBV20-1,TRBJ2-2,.,CSANKRVGTANTGELFF,TGCAGTGCTAATAAACGGGTGGGGACGGCGAACACCGGGGAGCTGTTTTTT
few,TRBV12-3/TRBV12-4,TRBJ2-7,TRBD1,CASSPQQGGEQYF,TGTGCCAGCAGTCCACAACAGGGGGGCGAGCAGTACTTC
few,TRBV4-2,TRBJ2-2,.,CASSQDTLASANTGELFF,TGTGCCAGCAGCCAAGATACCCTAGCTAGCGCCAACACCGGGGAGCTGTTTTTT
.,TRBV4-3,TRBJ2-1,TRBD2,CASSQRTSGNDRTREQFF,TGCGCCAGCAGCCAGAGGACTAGCGGGAACGACCGGACACGGGAGCAGTTCTTC